The clone carrying this T cell receptor (beta chain) came up many times. Antigen specificity is unknown. The sample is drawn from a study of identical twins. Study conclusions and caveats: Cord blood beta clonotypes that were abundant carried fewer insertions, and memory repertoires showed no such trend. Recombination models fit unrelated individuals' TCR alpha sharing but underestimated twins'.

There are 16 residues in the CDR3. CDR1 is SGHRS, CDR2 YFSETQ, per germline. V lost 0 bases to trimming and J lost 1 base, with 10 bases between them. Using its own MiXCR run on the 5' RACE reads, TCRdb lists one record per CDR3 protein. This table has 200,000 to 250,000 distinct CDR3 sequences, approximately 7.1% appearing once. The same data also went into a second study, on T cells expressing NK-cell markers. This second study notes: Repertoires of TCR beta were obtained from T cells sorted as CD3+CD56+NKG2C+, CD3+CD56+NKG2C- and CD3+CD56-NKG2C+. The dominant NKG2C+ clonotypes represented about 1.0-7.5% of CD8+ T cells in over 5 donors.

The source is a young woman in good health. Sequencing used CD8+ T cells sorted from blood. The chain recombines TRBV5-1 with TRBJ2-2; tentative D call: TRBD2 (6 bases). CDR3 protein: CASSLAAAGNTGELFF. For the CDR3, the DNA is TGCGCCAGCAGCTTGGCCGCAGCGGGGAACACCGGGGAGCTGTTTTTT.